In its sample, the clone carrying this T cell receptor (beta chain) was seen once. From germline, CDR1 is SNHLY and CDR2 FYNNEI. J lost 5 bases, V lost 6 bases, and 10 bases had no gene match. The CDR3 has 15 amino acids. The sample is drawn from a study of CD8 T cells in Susac syndrome. Across the study: When blood was collected, patients with Susac syndrome were therapy-naive, were taking corticosteroids, or were receiving intravenous immunoglobulin alone.

RNA totalling roughly 0.45 to 1 ug underwent reverse transcription with random hexamers. TCRdb processed the immunoSEQ multiplex PCR reads anew with MiXCR; each CDR3 protein has one entry. Of about 180,000 distinct CDR3 sequences in the sample, around 94% were seen once. Sample: CD4+ T cells from PBMCs. The sequence derives from a human donor with Susac syndrome. V gene TRBV2 combines with J gene TRBJ1-5, with TRBD1 identical over 7 bases. The CDR3 region is CASSGHRGSDQPQHF. CDR3 coding DNA: TGTGCCAGCAGCGGGCACAGGGGATCGGATCAGCCCCAGCATTTT.